The 2 T cell receptor beta chains reported below all come from one sample, sequenced in a study of blood T cell repertoires in COVID-19. Profiled with immunoSEQ multiplex PCR; TCRdb holds only in-frame clones, not every one. The table shows about 180,000 clones, with 70% to 90% occurring only once. The sample was peripheral blood. The source is a man between 50 and 59 years old with active or convalescent COVID-19.

This chain uses TRBV5-1 with TRBJ2-7; D not resolved. The length of the CDR3 is 13 residues. The V gene lost 1 base and the J gene lost 3 bases, with 8 bases spanning the gap. The germline V gene encodes CDR1 SGHRS and CDR2 YFSETQ. CDR3: CASSLPTNYEQYF. The CDR3 DNA reads TGCGCCAGCAGCTTGCCAACTAACTACGAGCAGTACTTC. Together with reference TRBV5-1 and TRBJ2-7, the CDR3 gives the full variable domain: KAGVTQTPRYLIKTRGQQVTLSCSPISGHRSVSWYQQTPGQGLQFLFEYFSETQRNKGNFPGRFSGRQFSNSRSEMNVSTLELGDSALYLCASSLPTNYEQYFGPGTRLTVT.

There are a few counts of this clone. CDR3 protein: CASSIVSSALDEKLFF. Written as DNA, the CDR3 is TGTGCCAGTAGTATAGTCTCCAGTGCCCTTGATGAAAAACTGTTTTTT. The rearrangement joins TRBV19 to TRBJ1-4; no clear D. Between the trimmed V and J ends, which lost 1 base and 6 bases, there was a span of 15 bases. CDR1 LNHDA and CDR2 SQIVND come from the germline V gene (reference sequence). The CDR3 sequence is 16 residues long.